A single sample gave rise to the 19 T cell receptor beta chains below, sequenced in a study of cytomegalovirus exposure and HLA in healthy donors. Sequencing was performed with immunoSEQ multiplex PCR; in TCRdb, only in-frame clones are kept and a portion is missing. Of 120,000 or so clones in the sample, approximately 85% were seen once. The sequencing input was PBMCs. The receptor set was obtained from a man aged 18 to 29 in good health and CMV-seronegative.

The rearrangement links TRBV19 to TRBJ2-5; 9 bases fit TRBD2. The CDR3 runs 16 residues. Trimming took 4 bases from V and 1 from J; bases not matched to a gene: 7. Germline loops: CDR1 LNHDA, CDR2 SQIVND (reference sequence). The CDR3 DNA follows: TGTGCCAGTAGTAAAGGACTAGCGACTATCCAAGAGACCCAGTACTTC. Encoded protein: CASSKGLATIQETQYF. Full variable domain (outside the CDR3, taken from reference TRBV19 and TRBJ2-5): DGGITQSPKYLFRKEGQNVTLSCEQNLNHDAMYWYRQDPGQGLRLIYYSQIVNDFQKGDIAEGYSVSREKKESFPLTVTSAQKNPTAFYLCASSKGLATIQETQYFGPGTRLLVL.

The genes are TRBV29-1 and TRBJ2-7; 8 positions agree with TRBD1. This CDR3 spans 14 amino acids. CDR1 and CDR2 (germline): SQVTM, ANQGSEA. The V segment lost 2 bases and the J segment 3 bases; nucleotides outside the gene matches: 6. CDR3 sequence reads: CSVEIEGQGYEQYF. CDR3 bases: TGCAGCGTTGAAATAGAAGGACAGGGCTACGAGCAGTACTTC.

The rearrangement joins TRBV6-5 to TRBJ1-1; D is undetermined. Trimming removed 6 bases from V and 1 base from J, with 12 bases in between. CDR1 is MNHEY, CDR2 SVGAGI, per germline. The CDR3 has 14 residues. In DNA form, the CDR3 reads TGTGCCAGCAGCGAAGGACTGGGGAACACTGAAGCTTTCTTT. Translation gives CASSEGLGNTEAFF.

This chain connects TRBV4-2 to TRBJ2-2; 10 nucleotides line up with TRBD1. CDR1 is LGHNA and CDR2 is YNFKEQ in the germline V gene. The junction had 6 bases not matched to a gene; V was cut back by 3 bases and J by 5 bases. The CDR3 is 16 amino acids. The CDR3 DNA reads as TGTGCCAGCAGCCAGGAGACGGGACAGGGGACCGGGGAGCTGTTTTTT. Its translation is CASSQETGQGTGELFF.

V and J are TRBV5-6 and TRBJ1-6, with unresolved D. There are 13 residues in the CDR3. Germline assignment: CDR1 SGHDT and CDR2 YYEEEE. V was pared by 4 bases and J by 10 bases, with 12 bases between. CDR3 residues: CASSRRGESPLHF. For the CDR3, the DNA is TGTGCCAGCAGCCGGCGGGGTGAATCACCCCTCCACTTT.

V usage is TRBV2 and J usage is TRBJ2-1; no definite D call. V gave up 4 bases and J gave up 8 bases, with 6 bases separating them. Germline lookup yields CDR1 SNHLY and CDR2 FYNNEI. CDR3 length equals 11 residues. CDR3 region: CASSVYDEQFF. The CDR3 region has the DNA TGTGCCAGCAGTGTATATGATGAGCAGTTCTTC.

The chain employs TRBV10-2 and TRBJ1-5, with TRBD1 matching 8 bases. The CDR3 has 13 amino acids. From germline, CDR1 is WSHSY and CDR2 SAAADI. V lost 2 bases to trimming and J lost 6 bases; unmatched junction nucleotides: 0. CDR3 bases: TGCGCCAGCAGTGAGGACAGGGGTCAGCCCCAGCATTTT. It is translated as CASSEDRGQPQHF.

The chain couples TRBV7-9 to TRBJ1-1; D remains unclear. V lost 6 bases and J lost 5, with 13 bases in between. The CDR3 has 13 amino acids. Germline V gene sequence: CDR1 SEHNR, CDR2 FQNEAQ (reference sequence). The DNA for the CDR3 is TGTGCCAGCAGGGAAACGGGAGGGACTGAAGCTTTCTTT. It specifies CASRETGGTEAFF.

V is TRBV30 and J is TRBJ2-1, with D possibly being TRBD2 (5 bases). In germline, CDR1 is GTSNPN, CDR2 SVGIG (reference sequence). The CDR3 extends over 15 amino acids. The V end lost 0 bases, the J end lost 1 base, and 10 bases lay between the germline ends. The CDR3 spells CAWSVGAASYNEQFF. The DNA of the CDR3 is TGTGCCTGGAGTGTAGGAGCGGCTTCCTACAATGAGCAGTTCTTC. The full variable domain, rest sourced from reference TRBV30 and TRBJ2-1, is SQTIHQWPATLVQPVGSPLSLECTVEGTSNPNLYWYRQAAGRGLQLLFYSVGIGQISSEVPQNLSASRPQDRQFILSSKKLLLSDSGFYLCAWSVGAASYNEQFFGPGTRLTVL.

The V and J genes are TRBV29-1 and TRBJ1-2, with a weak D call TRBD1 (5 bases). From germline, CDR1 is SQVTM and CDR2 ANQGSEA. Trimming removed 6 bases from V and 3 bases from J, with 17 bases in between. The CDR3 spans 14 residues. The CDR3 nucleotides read TGCAGCGTGAAAAACCAGGGTGATCACTATGGCTACACCTTC. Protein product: CSVKNQGDHYGYTF.

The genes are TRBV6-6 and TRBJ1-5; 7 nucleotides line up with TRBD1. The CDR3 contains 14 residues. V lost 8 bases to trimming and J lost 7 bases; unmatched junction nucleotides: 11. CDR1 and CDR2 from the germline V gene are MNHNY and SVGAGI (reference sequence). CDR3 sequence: CASLDPGGEQPQHF. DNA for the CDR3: TGTGCCAGCCTAGACCCAGGGGGAGAGCAGCCCCAGCATTTT.

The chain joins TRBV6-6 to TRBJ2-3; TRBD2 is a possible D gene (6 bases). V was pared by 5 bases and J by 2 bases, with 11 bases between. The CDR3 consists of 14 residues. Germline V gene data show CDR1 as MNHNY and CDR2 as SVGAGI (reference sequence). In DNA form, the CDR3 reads TGTGCCAGCAGTATAACGGGACTCACAGATACGCAGTATTTT. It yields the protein CASSITGLTDTQYF.

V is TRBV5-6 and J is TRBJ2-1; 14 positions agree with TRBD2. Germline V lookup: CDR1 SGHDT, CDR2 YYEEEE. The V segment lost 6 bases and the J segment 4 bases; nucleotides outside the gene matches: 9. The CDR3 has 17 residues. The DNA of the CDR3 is TGTGCCAGCAACCCGACTAGCGGGAGGGACGGGTACAATGAGCAGTTCTTC. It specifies CASNPTSGRDGYNEQFF.

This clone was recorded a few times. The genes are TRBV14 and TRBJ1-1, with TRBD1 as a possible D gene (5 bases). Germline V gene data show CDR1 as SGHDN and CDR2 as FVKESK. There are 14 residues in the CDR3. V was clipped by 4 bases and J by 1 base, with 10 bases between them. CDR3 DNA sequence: TGTGCCAGCAGCCCCCTTCAGGGGAACACTGAAGCTTTCTTT. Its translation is CASSPLQGNTEAFF.

The CDR3 DNA follows: TGTGCCAGCAGCCCCGTGGGCATGGACGAGCAGTACTTC. Protein product: CASSPVGMDEQYF. V gene TRBV6-5 combines with J gene TRBJ2-7; D is unclear. Germline CDR1 reads MNHEY; CDR2 reads SVGAGI. The CDR3 totals 13 residues. V lost 6 bases and J 5 bases, leaving 14 bases between the germline ends.

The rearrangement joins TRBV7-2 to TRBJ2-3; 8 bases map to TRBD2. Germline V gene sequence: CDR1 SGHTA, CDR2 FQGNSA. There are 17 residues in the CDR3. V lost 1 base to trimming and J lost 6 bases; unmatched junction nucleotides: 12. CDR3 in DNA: TGTGCCAGCAGCTTAGGGCTCCGGGGGGGGCGGATGGATACGCAGTATTTT. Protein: CASSLGLRGGRMDTQYF.

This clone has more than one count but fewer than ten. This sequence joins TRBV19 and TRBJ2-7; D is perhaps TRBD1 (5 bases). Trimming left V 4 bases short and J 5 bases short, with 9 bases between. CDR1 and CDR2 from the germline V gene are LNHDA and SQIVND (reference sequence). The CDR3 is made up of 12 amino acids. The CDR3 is CASSRAGHEQYF. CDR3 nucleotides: TGTGCCAGTAGTAGGGCAGGGCACGAGCAGTACTTC.

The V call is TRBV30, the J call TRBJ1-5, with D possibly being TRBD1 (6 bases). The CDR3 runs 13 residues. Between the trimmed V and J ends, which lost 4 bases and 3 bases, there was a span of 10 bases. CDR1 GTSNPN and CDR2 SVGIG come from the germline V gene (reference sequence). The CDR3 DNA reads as TGTGCCTGGACCAGGGGCGACAATCAGCCCCAGCATTTT. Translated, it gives CAWTRGDNQPQHF.

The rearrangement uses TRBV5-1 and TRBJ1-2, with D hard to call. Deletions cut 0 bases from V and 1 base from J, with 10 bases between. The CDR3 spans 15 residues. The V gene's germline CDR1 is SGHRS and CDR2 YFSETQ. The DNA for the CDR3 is TGCGCCAGCAGCTTGGCGGCCGGAGATAACTATGGCTACACCTTC. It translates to CASSLAAGDNYGYTF.